The 14 T cell receptor beta chains presented below share a single source sample, sequenced in a study of regulatory T cells in long-lasting Graves disease. Sequencing libraries for TCR beta were prepared with iRepertoire HTBI primers and Arm-PCR of CDR3 regions. MiXCR, run by TCRdb on the multiplex PCR reads, gives a single entry per CDR3 protein. The repertoire holds 250,000 to 300,000 distinct CDR3 sequences, with roughly 18% as singletons. The sample's time point: newly diagnosed GD, antithyroid drugs for less than 3 months. There was RNA extracted from PBMCs, and the TCR library was made from it. This sample was shared with a second study, whose subject was T cells in Graves' hyperthyroidism and ophthalmopathy.

The specimen comprised peripheral blood mononuclear cells (PBMCs), sampled at new diagnosis, from a patient treated with antithyroid drugs. The receptors originated from a woman under 40 with Graves disease.

This clonotype has only a few counts. This sequence joins TRBV10-3 and TRBJ2-2, with 8 bases lining up with TRBD2. The CDR3 has 13 amino acids. Germline V gene sequence: CDR1 ENHRY, CDR2 SYGVKD. Trimming took 11 bases from V and 5 from J; bases not matched to a gene: 7. The CDR3, as DNA: TGTGCCCCGGGGGGGCCCAGGACCGGGGAGCTGTTTTTT. It encodes CAPGGPRTGELFF.

This clonotype occurred many times. The J gene is TRBJ2-7, the V gene TRBV20-1; D could derive from TRBD1 or TRBD2 (5 bases each). The V end lost 5 bases, the J end lost 4 bases, and 12 bases lay between the germline ends. Germline CDR1 and CDR2: DFQATT and SNEGSKA (reference sequence). This CDR3 is built from 12 residues. CDR3 sequence reads: CSAGGGVYEQYF. In nucleotides, the CDR3 is TGCAGTGCTGGGGGTGGGGTTTACGAGCAGTACTTC.

With respect to this clonotype: A far larger clone is one nucleotide away, so this likely arose from a read error. The CDR3 region is CASSSGSSYNEQFF. CDR3 coding DNA: TGTGCCAGCAGTAGCGGGAGCTCCTACAATGAGCAGTTCTTC. The rearrangement links TRBV6-1 to TRBJ2-1, with 8 bases aligning to TRBD2. The CDR3 is 14 residues long. V lost 5 bases, J lost 0 bases, and 0 bases stayed unmatched. Germline CDR1 and CDR2: MNHNS and SASEGT.

This clonotype was observed many times. The V gene is TRBV20-1, the J gene TRBJ1-4; the D is unclear. The CDR3 covers 12 residues. The V end was cut by 3 bases, the J end by 4 bases, with 6 bases between. CDR1 is DFQATT, CDR2 SNEGSKA, per germline (reference sequence). This CDR3 is CSASESNEKLFF. The CDR3 nucleotides are TGCAGTGCTAGCGAGAGTAATGAAAAACTGTTTTTT.

The genes are TRBV7-2 and TRBJ2-3; the match to TRBD2 covers 10 bases. Trimming took 3 bases from V and 2 from J; bases not matched to a gene: 8. This CDR3 has 17 residues. Germline V gene lookup returns CDR1 SGHTA and CDR2 FQGNSA. CDR3 nucleotide sequence: TGTGCCAGCAGCTTTGGTTCCACTAGCGGGAACACAGATACGCAGTATTTT. Protein: CASSFGSTSGNTDTQYF. The full variable domain, in which reference TRBV7-2 and TRBJ2-3 provide the parts outside the CDR3, is GAGVSQSPSNKVTEKGKDVELRCDPISGHTALYWYRQSLGQGLEFLIYFQGNSAPDKSGLPSDRFSAERTGGSVSTLTIQRTQQEDSAVYLCASSFGSTSGNTDTQYFGPGTRLTVL.

This chain connects TRBV12-3 or TRBV12-4 to TRBJ1-1; 7 nucleotides match TRBD1. This CDR3 has 14 residues. Trimming cost V 4 bases and J 3 bases; bases outside gene matches: 5. The CDR3 DNA follows: TGTGCCAGCAGTTCGTCGACAGGGCACACTGAAGCTTTCTTT. It translates to CASSSSTGHTEAFF.

This clonotype has at least ten counts. This sequence joins TRBV6-1 and TRBJ2-7, with D perhaps matching TRBD2 (5 bases). Trimming took off 6 bases at V and 0 bases at J, with 15 bases between the two ends. This CDR3 contains 15 residues. From germline, CDR1 is MNHNS and CDR2 SASEGT. This CDR3 reads CASREVTSSSYEQYF. For the CDR3, the DNA is TGTGCCAGCAGGGAGGTCACGTCGAGCTCCTACGAGCAGTACTTC.

On this clonotype: Since a much larger clone is just one base distant, this may be a read error. The chain links TRBV7-8 to TRBJ1-2; the match to TRBD1 covers 9 bases. The CDR3 extends over 14 amino acids. The V gene's germline CDR1 is SGHVS and CDR2 FQNEAQ. With 1 base clipped from V and 5 bases from J, the junction kept 2 bases outside the gene matches. This CDR3 reads CASSLVDRGYGYTF. CDR3 nucleotide sequence: TGTGCCAGCAGCTTAGTCGACAGGGGGTATGGCTACACCTTC.

This clonotype has ten or more counts. The chain links TRBV5-1 to TRBJ1-5, with D tentatively TRBD1 (5 bases). V lost 3 bases to trimming and J lost 2 bases, with 9 bases between them. Germline CDR1 and CDR2: SGHRS and YFSETQ. CDR3 length: 14 residues. CDR3 bases: TGCGCCAGCAGCTCCGGGGCGGGCAATCAGCCCCAGCATTTT. Translated, it gives CASSSGAGNQPQHF. Full variable domain (remainder filled in from reference TRBV5-1 and TRBJ1-5): KAGVTQTPRYLIKTRGQQVTLSCSPISGHRSVSWYQQTPGQGLQFLFEYFSETQRNKGNFPGRFSGRQFSNSRSEMNVSTLELGDSALYLCASSSGAGNQPQHFGDGTRLSIL.

This clonotype came up many times. The chain has TRBV6-2 or TRBV6-3 and TRBJ2-5; perhaps TRBD2 as D (7 bases). Trimming pared 4 bases from V and 1 base from J, leaving 13 bases between. The CDR3 totals 15 residues. Germline lookup yields CDR1 MNHEY and CDR2 SVGEGT. CDR3 in DNA: TGTGCCAGCAGTTCGCGAGGGGGGGCCCAAGAGACCCAGTACTTC. Translated: CASSSRGGAQETQYF.

This clonotype was found many times. The chain combines TRBV12-3 or TRBV12-4 with TRBJ2-7; no reliable D call. V was cut by 0 bases and J by 0 bases, with 9 bases left in between. CDR3 length: 15 residues. The CDR3 DNA sequence: TGTGCCAGCAGTTTAGCAACGAGGAACTCCTACGAGCAGTACTTC. Its protein product is CASSLATRNSYEQYF.

There are a few counts of this clonotype. The chain links TRBV5-1 to TRBJ1-2; tentatively, D is TRBD1 (5 bases). This CDR3 is 14 amino acids long. The V gene lost 4 bases and the J gene lost 9 bases, with 19 bases spanning the gap. Germline assignment: CDR1 SGHRS and CDR2 YFSETQ. CDR3 sequence reads: CASSPITGPGSYTF. The CDR3 region has the DNA TGCGCCAGCAGCCCAATAACAGGTCCGGGGAGCTACACCTTC.

This clonotype was picked up many times. This chain links TRBV27 with TRBJ1-1; 7 bases match TRBD1. After removal of 6 bases from V and 1 base from J, the junction contained 8 bases not matched to a gene. The length of the CDR3 is 15 residues. The germline gives CDR1 MNHEY, CDR2 SMNVEV (reference sequence). The CDR3 bases are TGTGCCAGCAGAACTCTGGGACAGCCGAACACTGAAGCTTTCTTT. This codes for CASRTLGQPNTEAFF.

This clonotype was picked up a small number of times. A much larger clone lies one base from this, so it may be a read error. The V gene is TRBV12-3 or TRBV12-4, the J gene TRBJ2-1, with D unresolved. CDR3 size: 15 residues. In nucleotides, the CDR3 is TGTGCCAGCAGGCCCCGTCATTCTGCCCACAATGATCAGTTCTTC. It translates to CASRPRHSAHNDQFF.